Shown below are 28 T cell receptor beta chains from a single sample sequenced in a study of shared clonotypes between healthy human individuals. Clones were read by immunoSEQ multiplex PCR, and TCRdb kept only the in-frame ones, dropping some. The repertoire includes over 1.4 million clones, approximately 97% of them detected once, and roughly 1.2% sits in the top ten. Material: naive CD4+ T cells sorted from blood. Subset described: CD45RA+ positively selected. These receptors originate from a man aged 25-45 years in good health.

V usage is TRBV4-1 and J usage is TRBJ1-5; 7 nucleotides agree with TRBD1. The CDR3 is made up of 16 amino acids. Germline lookup yields CDR1 MGHRA and CDR2 YSYEKL. The trim removed 3 bases at V and 0 bases at J, leaving 5 bases unmatched. The CDR3 DNA reads as TGCGCCAGCAGCCACCGACAGGGCAATAGCAATCAGCCCCAGCATTTT. Amino acid sequence: CASSHRQGNSNQPQHF.

The J gene is TRBJ1-3, the V gene TRBV30, with a possible D match to TRBD1 (6 bases). Germline V CDR1 and CDR2: GTSNPN, SVGIG (reference sequence). Trimming shortened V by 2 bases and J by 0 bases, and 14 bases separated the two germline ends. The CDR3 contains 16 residues. The CDR3 protein is CAWSSGGGRSGNTIYF. The CDR3 DNA reads as TGTGCCTGGAGTTCTGGAGGGGGACGCTCTGGAAACACCATATATTTT.

The chain uses TRBV2 and TRBJ1-1; weak D call: TRBD1 (5 bases). The V gene lost 11 bases and the J gene lost 5 bases, with 18 bases spanning the gap. This CDR3 comprises 13 residues. Per germline, CDR1 SNHLY and CDR2 FYNNEI. The CDR3 loop reads CADLQDPGTEAFF. CDR3 bases: TGTGCCGACCTACAGGACCCAGGAACTGAAGCTTTCTTT. The variable domain in full, completed from reference TRBV2 and TRBJ1-1, reads EPEVTQTPSHQVTQMGQEVILRCVPISNHLYFYWYRQILGQKVEFLVSFYNNEISEKSEIFDDQFSVERPDGSNFTLKIRSTKLEDSAMYFCADLQDPGTEAFFGQGTRLTVV.

As regards this clone: The sample has other DNA sequences that encode this CDR3 too. This chain joins TRBV28 and TRBJ1-5; D unresolved. Germline loops: CDR1 MDHEN, CDR2 SYDVKM. CDR3 length: 14 residues. V was trimmed by 7 bases and J by 3 bases, leaving 13 bases between them. In DNA, the CDR3 is TGTGCCAGCACTCTAGGTGGGAACAATCAGCCCCAGCATTTT. It codes for CASTLGGNNQPQHF. The entire variable domain, with the rest obtained from reference TRBV28 and TRBJ1-5, is as follows: DVKVTQSSRYLVKRTGEKVFLECVQDMDHENMFWYRQDPGLGLRLIYFSYDVKMKEKGDIPEGYSVSREKKERFSLILESASTNQTSMYLCASTLGGNNQPQHFGDGTRLSIL.

V usage is TRBV11-2 and J usage is TRBJ2-5, with no clear D. The V end was cut by 3 bases, the J end by 2 bases, with 13 bases between. The CDR3 extends over 15 amino acids. Germline CDR1 and CDR2: SGHAT and FQNNGV. The DNA of the CDR3 is TGTGCCAGCAGCTTGACCATCGGTCCTCAAGAGACCCAGTACTTC. This codes for CASSLTIGPQETQYF.

The chain carries TRBV5-4 and TRBJ2-5; weak D call: TRBD2 (6 bases). The V and J ends lost 5 bases and 3 bases respectively, with 20 bases between them. CDR1 SGHNT and CDR2 YYREEE come from the germline V gene (reference sequence). The CDR3 contains 16 residues. The CDR3 sequence: CASSRGGSGSEETQYF. The DNA of the CDR3 is TGTGCCAGCAGTCGAGGAGGTAGCGGATCCGAAGAGACCCAGTACTTC.

The J gene is TRBJ1-3, the V gene TRBV9; D remains ambiguous. The V and J ends lost 0 bases and 3 bases respectively, with 7 bases between them. The germline V gene encodes CDR1 SGDLS and CDR2 YYNGEE. This CDR3 has 14 residues. CDR3 region: CASSVGVLGNTIYF. CDR3 nucleotide sequence: TGTGCCAGCAGCGTAGGAGTACTTGGAAACACCATATATTTT.

The chain has TRBV10-2 and TRBJ1-4; D unclear. Trimming removed 6 bases from V and 0 bases from J, with 11 bases in between. Germline loops: CDR1 WSHSY, CDR2 SAAADI. CDR3 size: 15 residues. CDR3 bases: TGCGCCAGCAGAAAAGCGTTAACAACTAATGAAAAACTGTTTTTT. Protein sequence: CASRKALTTNEKLFF.

This chain joins TRBV28 and TRBJ2-2; TRBD2 might be the D (6 bases). From germline, CDR1 is MDHEN and CDR2 SYDVKM. Trimming cost V 5 bases and J 3 bases, with 19 bases left between them. The CDR3 covers 17 residues. The CDR3: CASSPVLRTTYTGELFF. The CDR3 coding sequence is TGTGCCAGCAGTCCTGTCCTAAGGACTACCTACACCGGGGAGCTGTTTTTT.

This chain's CDR3 is CASSESSGSGNEQFF. As DNA, the CDR3 is TGTGCCAGCAGCGAGTCCAGCGGGAGTGGCAATGAGCAGTTCTTC. The rearrangement joins TRBV9 to TRBJ2-1; 8 positions match TRBD2. CDR1 is SGDLS, CDR2 YYNGEE, per germline. The CDR3 is 15 amino acids. With 3 bases clipped from V and 6 bases from J, the junction kept 8 bases outside the gene matches.

The chain links TRBV18 to TRBJ2-7; the match to TRBD2 covers 13 bases. After removal of 6 bases from V and 5 bases from J, the junction contained 7 bases not matched to a gene. The germline CDR1 and CDR2 sequences are KGHSH and LQKENI. This CDR3 spans 15 amino acids. DNA of the CDR3: TGTGCCAGCTCGCAACCTGGGACTAGCGGGAACGAGCAGTACTTC. Amino acids: CASSQPGTSGNEQYF.

V is TRBV10-3 and J is TRBJ1-3, with 8 nucleotides matching TRBD1. The trim removed 6 bases at V and 6 bases at J, leaving 10 bases unmatched. Germline V gene sequence: CDR1 ENHRY, CDR2 SYGVKD. The CDR3 is 15 residues long. CDR3 region: CAIRLAGGAENTIYF. CDR3 sequence (DNA): TGTGCCATCAGGCTCGCAGGGGGCGCGGAAAACACCATATATTTT.

The rearrangement links TRBV7-9 to TRBJ1-5; 10 positions agree with TRBD1. The CDR3 runs 17 residues. Germline CDR1 SEHNR, CDR2 FQNEAQ (reference sequence). Trimming took 1 base from V and 2 from J; bases not matched to a gene: 5. The CDR3 region is CASSLEGQGIRNQPQHF. The CDR3 nucleotides are TGTGCCAGCAGCTTAGAGGGACAGGGGATTCGCAATCAGCCCCAGCATTTT.

The genes are TRBV5-8 and TRBJ2-7; 7 bases are a match to TRBD2. This CDR3 has 14 amino acids. Per germline, CDR1 SGHTS and CDR2 YDEGEE. J was trimmed by 6 bases and V by 0 bases; bases with no gene match: 6. CDR3 sequence (DNA): TGTGCCAGCAGCTTGGGGGGGAGGGACGCCGAGCAGTACTTC. This gives the protein CASSLGGRDAEQYF.

The chain carries TRBV19 and TRBJ1-3, with a weak D call TRBD1 (6 bases). V lost 5 bases, J lost 9 bases, and 14 bases lay in between. This CDR3 is 13 amino acids long. Germline lookup yields CDR1 LNHDA and CDR2 SQIVND (reference sequence). CDR3 nucleotides: TGTGCCAGTAGTTCATGGACAGAAGGCACCATATATTTT. This gives the protein CASSSWTEGTIYF.

J is TRBJ2-4 and V is TRBV2; D remains ambiguous. Germline loops: CDR1 SNHLY, CDR2 FYNNEI. V dropped 1 base and J dropped 12 bases, with 10 bases sitting between them. The CDR3 has 12 amino acids. The CDR3 protein is CASSEESVHQYF. The DNA of the CDR3 is TGTGCCAGCAGTGAAGAATCAGTGCATCAGTACTTC.

The rearrangement uses TRBV6-5 and TRBJ2-2; D perhaps matches TRBD1 (5 bases). Germline CDR1 is MNHEY and CDR2 is SVGAGI. Between the trimmed V and J ends, which lost 2 bases and 0 bases, there was a span of 10 bases. This CDR3 is 16 amino acids long. The CDR3 bases are TGTGCCAGCAGTTACCCCCAGGGAACGAACACCGGGGAGCTGTTTTTT. Translation: CASSYPQGTNTGELFF.

V usage is TRBV9 and J usage is TRBJ2-2, with no clear D. Germline V gives CDR1 SGDLS, CDR2 YYNGEE. The CDR3 extends over 17 amino acids. V was trimmed by 0 bases and J by 4 bases, leaving 16 bases between them. This chain's CDR3 is CASSVGLGNYRTGELFF. CDR3 sequence (DNA): TGTGCCAGCAGCGTAGGTCTTGGGAACTACCGCACCGGGGAGCTGTTTTTT.

The chain uses TRBV4-3 and TRBJ2-1, with 9 bases fitting TRBD2. Germline values: CDR1 LGHNA, CDR2 YSLEER. This CDR3 contains 17 residues. The V and J ends lost 0 bases and 3 bases, in that order; junction bases with no gene match: 6. The CDR3 region has the DNA TGCGCCAGCAGCCAAGATACAAGCGGGGGGTACTACAATGAGCAGTTCTTC. Translated: CASSQDTSGGYYNEQFF.

The chain uses TRBV28 and TRBJ1-5; D perhaps matches TRBD1 (6 bases). From germline, CDR1 is MDHEN and CDR2 SYDVKM. The CDR3 length is 16 residues. V was pared by 7 bases and J by 4 bases, with 20 bases between. The CDR3 loop reads CASTRRGGVRNQPQHF. For the CDR3, the DNA is TGTGCCAGCACCCGTCGTGGGGGCGTAAGAAATCAGCCCCAGCATTTT.

As regards this clone: This sample includes further DNA sequences coding for the same CDR3. The V call is TRBV18, the J call TRBJ2-6; D could derive from TRBD1 or TRBD2 (5 bases each). The CDR3 consists of 15 residues. The V and J ends lost 2 bases and 1 base respectively, with 6 bases between them. Germline loops: CDR1 KGHSH, CDR2 LQKENI. The CDR3 protein is CASSPGGSGANVLTF. In DNA, the CDR3 is TGTGCCAGCTCACCAGGGGGTTCTGGGGCCAACGTCCTGACTTTC. The full variable domain, in which reference TRBV18 and TRBJ2-6 provide the parts outside the CDR3, is NAGVMQNPRHLVRRRGQEARLRCSPMKGHSHVYWYRQLPEEGLKFMVYLQKENIIDESGMPKERFSAEFPKEGPSILRIQQVVRGDSAAYFCASSPGGSGANVLTFGAGSRLTVL.

With respect to this clone: This sample includes further DNA sequences coding for the same CDR3. Written as DNA, the CDR3 is TGTGCCACCAGCAGTTGGTCGGAAACAGGAGCTCATCAGCCCCAGCATTTT. The encoded protein is CATSSWSETGAHQPQHF. The genes are TRBV15 and TRBJ1-5, with D tentatively TRBD1 (5 bases). Trimming took 3 bases from V and 5 from J, leaving 20 bases between them. This CDR3 spans 17 amino acids. CDR1 is LNHNV, CDR2 YYDKDF, per germline (reference sequence). Combining the CDR3 with reference TRBV15 and TRBJ1-5 gives the whole variable domain DAMVIQNPRYQVTQFGKPVTLSCSQTLNHNVMYWYQQKSSQAPKLLFHYYDKDFNNEADTPDNFQSRRPNTSFCFLDIRSPGLGDTAMYLCATSSWSETGAHQPQHFGDGTRLSIL.

This clone was detected only once. The chain links TRBV5-1 to TRBJ2-1; a possible D gene is TRBD2 (6 bases). The CDR3 runs 16 residues. Germline V lookup: CDR1 SGHRS, CDR2 YFSETQ. Trimming left V 2 bases short and J 7 bases short, with 19 bases between. The chain's CDR3 is CASSLRPTSGMNEQFF. The CDR3 DNA reads as TGCGCCAGCAGCTTAAGACCGACTAGTGGTATGAATGAGCAGTTCTTC.

The chain employs TRBV9 and TRBJ2-5; D may be TRBD1 or TRBD2 (5 bases each). V was trimmed by 2 bases and J by 3 bases, leaving 11 bases between them. CDR3 length: 14 residues. Germline CDR1 is SGDLS and CDR2 is YYNGEE. This chain's CDR3 is CASSVSGSKETQYF. The CDR3 DNA reads as TGTGCCAGCAGCGTTTCAGGGAGCAAAGAGACCCAGTACTTC. The complete variable domain, with remaining parts taken from reference TRBV9 and TRBJ2-5, reads DSGVTQTPKHLITATGQRVTLRCSPRSGDLSVYWYQQSLDQGLQFLIQYYNGEERAKGNILERFSAQQFPDLHSELNLSSLELGDSALYFCASSVSGSKETQYFGPGTRLLVL.

CDR3 loop: CASSRSGGTQYF. The CDR3, as DNA: TGTGCCAGCAGCCGTTCGGGGGGTACGCAGTATTTT. The chain recombines TRBV7-2 with TRBJ2-3; 7 bases agree with TRBD2. The germline V gene encodes CDR1 SGHTA and CDR2 FQGNSA. This CDR3 is built from 12 residues. J was trimmed by 8 bases and V by 5 bases; bases with no gene match: 4. Complete variable domain (other parts from reference TRBV7-2 and TRBJ2-3): GAGVSQSPSNKVTEKGKDVELRCDPISGHTALYWYRQSLGQGLEFLIYFQGNSAPDKSGLPSDRFSAERTGGSVSTLTIQRTQQEDSAVYLCASSRSGGTQYFGPGTRLTVL.

CDR3 sequence (DNA): TGTGCCAGCAAATTTGGGGGGTCTGGGGCCAACGTCCTGACTTTC. It specifies CASKFGGSGANVLTF. V usage is TRBV2 and J usage is TRBJ2-6; weak D call: TRBD2 (6 bases). Germline assignment: CDR1 SNHLY and CDR2 FYNNEI. The V end was cut by 7 bases, the J end by 1 base, with 11 bases between. The CDR3 runs to 15 residues.

The chain recombines TRBV28 with TRBJ2-5; D might be TRBD1 (6 bases). With 7 bases removed from V and 0 bases from J, the gap between germline ends came to 15 bases. The CDR3 runs to 15 residues. Germline CDR1 MDHEN, CDR2 SYDVKM. CDR3 loop: CASTLDRADQETQYF. CDR3 coding DNA: TGTGCCAGCACCCTGGACAGAGCCGACCAAGAGACCCAGTACTTC.

The CDR3 sequence: CASSEFSGGANTGELFF. The CDR3 DNA follows: TGCGCCAGCAGTGAGTTTAGTGGCGGGGCGAACACCGGGGAGCTGTTTTTT. The chain uses TRBV10-1 and TRBJ2-2, with a possible D match to TRBD2 (6 bases). Germline V gives CDR1 WNHNN, CDR2 SYGVQD (reference sequence). V was trimmed by 1 base and J by 0 bases, leaving 12 bases between them. CDR3 length equals 17 residues.